This record covers a single TCR beta chain. What it binds is not known. A constant-region primer primed TCR beta cDNA synthesis from roughly 510 ng of total RNA. Researchers made the TCR beta libraries by running three nested multiplex PCR rounds with slightly modified ARM-PCR. The two initial PCR rounds, approximately 10 cycles each, used TRBV1-TRBV30 forward and C-beta reverse primers. TCRdb reprocessed the multiplex PCR reads via MiXCR and lists one record per CDR3 protein. The sample lists approximately 300,000 distinct CDR3 sequences; 60% to 80% were seen once. Unsorted whole blood supplied the RNA, and germline DNA was extracted too. CDR1 is MNHNS and CDR2 is SASEGT in the germline V gene. Trimming stripped 1 base from V and 1 base from J, with 13 bases between. The CDR3 is 16 residues long. The data are from a study of tumor-infiltrating lymphocytes in primary liver carcinoma. The wider study: Surgical resection treated primary liver carcinoma in the patients.

Findings and limits, study-wide: Tumors had a significantly higher top-250-clone fraction than blood (p = 0.039). Tumor-adjacent and tumor-blood pairs overlapped less than tumor region pairs did.

This TCR came from a middle-aged man with primary liver carcinoma and hepatitis B virus infection. The specimen was peripheral blood. V and J are TRBV6-1 and TRBJ1-2; D is ambiguous. The DNA of the CDR3 is TGTGCCAGCAGTGAAGGGTCACGAAGTGATAACTATGGCTACACCTTC. As protein: CASSEGSRSDNYGYTF.